This T cell receptor beta chain is drawn from a study of blood T cells in healthy people across ages. Points from the study as a whole: Comparison with aged donors showed that long-lived donors had more naive CD4+ cells and higher diversity.

Together with a sample-barcoded 5' primer, a J-beta primer mix was included in a second PCR lasting roughly 6 to 12 cycles. Each of the samples gave a minimum of 2.5 million paired-end reads that contained CDR3. TCRdb passed the 5' RACE reads through MiXCR, listing each CDR3 protein once. Of hundreds of thousands of distinct CDR3 sequences in the sample, less than 45% are singletons; the top ten hold roughly 30%. The individuals who served as donors were healthy Caucasians living in Russia, aged roughly 6 to 100. Collection of about 9.4 milliliters of peripheral blood was performed for each donor. To note about this clonotype: Its specificity is unknown.

This receptor was obtained from a man at least 80 years old in good health. The sequencing sample was made of blood.

The CDR3 loop is CASSSGLATTYEQYF. CDR3 nucleotides: TGTGCCAGCAGTTCGGGACTAGCGACGACCTACGAGCAGTACTTC. V usage is TRBV27 and J usage is TRBJ2-7; 10 bases line up with TRBD2. From germline, CDR1 is MNHEY and CDR2 SMNVEV (reference sequence). J gave up 2 bases and V 4 bases, and 5 bases lay outside the gene matches. This CDR3 has 15 residues.